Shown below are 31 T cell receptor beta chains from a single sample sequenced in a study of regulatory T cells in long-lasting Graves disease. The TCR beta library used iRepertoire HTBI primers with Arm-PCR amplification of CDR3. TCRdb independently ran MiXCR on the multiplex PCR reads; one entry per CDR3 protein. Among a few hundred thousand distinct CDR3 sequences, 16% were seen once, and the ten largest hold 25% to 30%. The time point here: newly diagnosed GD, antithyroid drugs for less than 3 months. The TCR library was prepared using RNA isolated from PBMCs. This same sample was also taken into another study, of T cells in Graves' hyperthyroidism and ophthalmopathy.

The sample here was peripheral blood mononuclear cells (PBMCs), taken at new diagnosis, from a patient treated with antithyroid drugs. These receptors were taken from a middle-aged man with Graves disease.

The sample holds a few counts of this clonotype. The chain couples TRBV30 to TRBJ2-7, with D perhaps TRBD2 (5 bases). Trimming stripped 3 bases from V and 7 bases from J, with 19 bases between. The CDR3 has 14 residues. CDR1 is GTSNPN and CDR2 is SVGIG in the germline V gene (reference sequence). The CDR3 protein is CAWSRGSTTGEQYF. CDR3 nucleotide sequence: TGTGCCTGGAGCCGCGGGTCGACGACGGGGGAGCAGTACTTC.

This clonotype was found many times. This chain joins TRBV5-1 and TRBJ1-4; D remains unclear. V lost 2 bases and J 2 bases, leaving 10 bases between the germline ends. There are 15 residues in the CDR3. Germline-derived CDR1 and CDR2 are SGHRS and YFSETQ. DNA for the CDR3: TGCGCCAGCAGCTTAGGACCTGGCACTAATGAAAAACTGTTTTTT. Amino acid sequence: CASSLGPGTNEKLFF.

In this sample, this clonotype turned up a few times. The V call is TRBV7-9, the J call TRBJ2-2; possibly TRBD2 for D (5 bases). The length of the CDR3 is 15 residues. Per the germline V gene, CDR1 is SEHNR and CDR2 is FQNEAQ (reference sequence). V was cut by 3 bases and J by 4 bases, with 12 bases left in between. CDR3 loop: CASSFRDKGTGELFF. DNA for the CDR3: TGTGCCAGCAGCTTCCGGGATAAGGGCACCGGGGAGCTGTTTTTT.

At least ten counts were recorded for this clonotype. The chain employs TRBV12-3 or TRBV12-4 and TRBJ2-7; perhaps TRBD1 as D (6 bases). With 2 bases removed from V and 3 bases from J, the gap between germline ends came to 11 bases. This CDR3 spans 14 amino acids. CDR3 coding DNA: TGTGCCAGCAGTTTAATCTCCAGGGGCTACGAGCAGTACTTC. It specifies CASSLISRGYEQYF.

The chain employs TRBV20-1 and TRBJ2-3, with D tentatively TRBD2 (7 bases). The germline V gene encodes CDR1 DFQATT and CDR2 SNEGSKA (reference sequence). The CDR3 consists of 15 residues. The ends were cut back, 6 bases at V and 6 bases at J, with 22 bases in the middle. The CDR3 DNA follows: TGCAGTGCCCTCACGGGGGCGGGGGCCCGGGATACGCAGTATTTT. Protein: CSALTGAGARDTQYF.

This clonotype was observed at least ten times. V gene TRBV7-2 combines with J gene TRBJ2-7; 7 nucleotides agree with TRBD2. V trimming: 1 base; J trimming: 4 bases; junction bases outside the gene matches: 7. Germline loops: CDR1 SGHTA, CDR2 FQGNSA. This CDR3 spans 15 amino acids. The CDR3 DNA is TGTGCCAGCAGCTTAGACAGCGGGACCTTATACGAGCAGTACTTC. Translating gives CASSLDSGTLYEQYF.

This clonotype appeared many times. CDR3 protein: CASRVQGSTEAFF. CDR3 DNA sequence: TGTGCCAGCAGGGTACAGGGGAGCACTGAAGCTTTCTTT. The chain links TRBV6-1 to TRBJ1-1, with TRBD1 matching over 7 bases. Germline V gene sequence: CDR1 MNHNS, CDR2 SASEGT. V shed 6 bases and J 4 bases; nucleotides not matched to a gene: 5. This CDR3 comprises 13 residues.

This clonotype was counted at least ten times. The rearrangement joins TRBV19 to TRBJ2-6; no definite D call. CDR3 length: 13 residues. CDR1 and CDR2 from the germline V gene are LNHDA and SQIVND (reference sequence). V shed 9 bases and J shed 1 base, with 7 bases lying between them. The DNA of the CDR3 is TGTGCCAGCGGTCTATCTGGGGCCAACGTCCTGACTTTC. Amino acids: CASGLSGANVLTF.

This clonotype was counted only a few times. The DNA of the CDR3 is TGCAGTCACCGGATCCAAGAGACCCAGTACTTC. It encodes CSHRIQETQYF. The chain couples TRBV20-1 to TRBJ2-5; D gene unclear. The CDR3 runs to 11 residues. Per germline, CDR1 DFQATT and CDR2 SNEGSKA (reference sequence). Trimming left V 8 bases short and J 1 base short, with 8 bases between.

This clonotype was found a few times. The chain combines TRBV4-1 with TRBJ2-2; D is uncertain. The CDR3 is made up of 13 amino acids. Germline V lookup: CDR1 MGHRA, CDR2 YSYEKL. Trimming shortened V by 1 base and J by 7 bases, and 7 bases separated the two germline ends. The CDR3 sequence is CASSQVRDGELFF. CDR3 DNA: TGCGCCAGCAGCCAAGTAAGGGACGGGGAGCTGTTTTTT.

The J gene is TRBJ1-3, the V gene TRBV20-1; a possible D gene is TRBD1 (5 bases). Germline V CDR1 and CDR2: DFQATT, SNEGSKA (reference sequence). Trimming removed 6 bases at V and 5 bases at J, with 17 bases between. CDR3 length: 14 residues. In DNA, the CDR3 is TGCAGTGCCATAGGAGGGGCCGTAAGAAACACCATATATTTT. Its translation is CSAIGGAVRNTIYF.

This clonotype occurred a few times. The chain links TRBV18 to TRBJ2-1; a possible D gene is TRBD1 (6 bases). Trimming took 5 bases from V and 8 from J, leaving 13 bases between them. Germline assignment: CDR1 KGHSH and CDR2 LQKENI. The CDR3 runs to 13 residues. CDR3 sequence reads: CASSGGYEDEQFF. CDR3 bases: TGTGCCAGCTCAGGGGGCTACGAGGATGAGCAGTTCTTC. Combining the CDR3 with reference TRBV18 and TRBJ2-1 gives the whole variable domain NAGVMQNPRHLVRRRGQEARLRCSPMKGHSHVYWYRQLPEEGLKFMVYLQKENIIDESGMPKERFSAEFPKEGPSILRIQQVVRGDSAAYFCASSGGYEDEQFFGPGTRLTVL.

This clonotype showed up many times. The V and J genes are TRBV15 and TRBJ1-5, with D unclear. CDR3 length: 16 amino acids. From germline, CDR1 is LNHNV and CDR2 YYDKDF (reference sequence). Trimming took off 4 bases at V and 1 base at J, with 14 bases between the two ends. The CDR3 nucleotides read TGTGCCACCAGCAACGAGGACGTCTGGAGCAATCAGCCCCAGCATTTT. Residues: CATSNEDVWSNQPQHF.

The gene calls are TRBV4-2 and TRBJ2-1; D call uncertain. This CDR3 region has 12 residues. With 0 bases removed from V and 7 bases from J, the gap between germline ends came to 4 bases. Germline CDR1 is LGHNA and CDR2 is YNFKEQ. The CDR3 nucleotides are TGTGCCAGCAGCCAAGAGATGAATGAGCAGTTCTTC. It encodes CASSQEMNEQFF.

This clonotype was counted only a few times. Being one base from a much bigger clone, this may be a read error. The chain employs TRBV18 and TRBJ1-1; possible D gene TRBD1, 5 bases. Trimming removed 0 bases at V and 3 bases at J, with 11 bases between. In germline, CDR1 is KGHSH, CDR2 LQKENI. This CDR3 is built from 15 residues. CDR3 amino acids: CASSPPQGGDTEAFF. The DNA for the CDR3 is TGTGCCAGCTCACCACCCCAGGGTGGTGACACTGAAGCTTTCTTT.

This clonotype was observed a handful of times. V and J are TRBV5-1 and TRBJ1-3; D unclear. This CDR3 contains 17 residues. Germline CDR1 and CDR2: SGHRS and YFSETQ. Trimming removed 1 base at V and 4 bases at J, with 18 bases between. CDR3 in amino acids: CASSLTAPGLLGNTIYF. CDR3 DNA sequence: TGCGCCAGCAGCTTGACCGCGCCGGGCCTCCTCGGAAACACCATATATTTT. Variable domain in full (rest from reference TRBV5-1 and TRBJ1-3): KAGVTQTPRYLIKTRGQQVTLSCSPISGHRSVSWYQQTPGQGLQFLFEYFSETQRNKGNFPGRFSGRQFSNSRSEMNVSTLELGDSALYLCASSLTAPGLLGNTIYFGEGSWLTVV.

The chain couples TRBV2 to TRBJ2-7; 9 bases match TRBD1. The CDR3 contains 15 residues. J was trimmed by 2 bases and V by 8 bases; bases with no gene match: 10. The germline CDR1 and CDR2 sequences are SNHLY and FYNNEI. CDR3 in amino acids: CASLEGQGSPYEQYF. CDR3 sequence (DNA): TGTGCCAGCCTGGAAGGACAGGGGTCCCCCTACGAGCAGTACTTC. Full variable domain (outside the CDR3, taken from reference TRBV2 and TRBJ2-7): EPEVTQTPSHQVTQMGQEVILRCVPISNHLYFYWYRQILGQKVEFLVSFYNNEISEKSEIFDDQFSVERPDGSNFTLKIRSTKLEDSAMYFCASLEGQGSPYEQYFGPGTRLTVT.

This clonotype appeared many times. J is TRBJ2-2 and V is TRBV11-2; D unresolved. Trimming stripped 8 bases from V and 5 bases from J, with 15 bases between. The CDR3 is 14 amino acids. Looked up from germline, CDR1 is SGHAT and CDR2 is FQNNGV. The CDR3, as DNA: TGTGCCAGCGGAAGGACCTTAAGAACCGGGGAGCTGTTTTTT. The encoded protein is CASGRTLRTGELFF.

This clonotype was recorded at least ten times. The DNA of the CDR3 is TGTGCCAGCAGACATCACGAGCTGAATTCACCCCTCCACTTT. It translates to CASRHHELNSPLHF. The chain joins TRBV6-1 to TRBJ1-6, with D unresolved. Trimming took off 6 bases at V and 7 bases at J, with 13 bases between the two ends. This CDR3 spans 14 amino acids. Germline CDR1 reads MNHNS; CDR2 reads SASEGT.

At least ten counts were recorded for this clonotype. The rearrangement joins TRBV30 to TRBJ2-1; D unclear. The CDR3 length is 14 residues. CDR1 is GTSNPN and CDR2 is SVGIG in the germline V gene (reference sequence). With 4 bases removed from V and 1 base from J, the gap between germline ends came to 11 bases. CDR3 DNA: TGTGCCTGGACCTCCGGCCGTTCCTACAATGAGCAGTTCTTC. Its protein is CAWTSGRSYNEQFF.

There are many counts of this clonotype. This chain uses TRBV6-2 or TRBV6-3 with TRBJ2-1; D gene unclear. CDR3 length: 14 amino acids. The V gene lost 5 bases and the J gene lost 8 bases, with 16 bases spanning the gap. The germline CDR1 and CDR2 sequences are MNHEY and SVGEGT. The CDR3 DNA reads TGTGCCAGCAGTGCCCTGGACGCATCGGATGAGCAGTTCTTC. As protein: CASSALDASDEQFF.

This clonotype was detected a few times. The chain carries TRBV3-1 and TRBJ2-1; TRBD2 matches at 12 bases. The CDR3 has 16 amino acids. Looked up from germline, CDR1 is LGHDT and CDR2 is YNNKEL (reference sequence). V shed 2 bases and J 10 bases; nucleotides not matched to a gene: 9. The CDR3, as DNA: TGTGCCAGCAGCCAACTCTCTAGCGGGGGGGCAGGCGAGCAGTTCTTC. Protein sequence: CASSQLSSGGAGEQFF.

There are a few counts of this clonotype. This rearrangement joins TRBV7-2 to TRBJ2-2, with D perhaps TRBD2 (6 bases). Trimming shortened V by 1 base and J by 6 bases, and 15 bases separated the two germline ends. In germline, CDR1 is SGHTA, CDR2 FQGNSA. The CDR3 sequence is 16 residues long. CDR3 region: CASSLGAIGSAGELFF. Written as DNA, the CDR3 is TGTGCCAGCAGCTTAGGGGCTATCGGGAGTGCCGGGGAGCTGTTTTTT.

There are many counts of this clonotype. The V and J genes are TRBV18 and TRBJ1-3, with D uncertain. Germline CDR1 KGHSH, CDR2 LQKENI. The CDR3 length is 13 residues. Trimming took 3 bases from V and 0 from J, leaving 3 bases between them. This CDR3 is CASSPDSGNTIYF. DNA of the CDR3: TGTGCCAGCTCACCCGACTCTGGAAACACCATATATTTT.

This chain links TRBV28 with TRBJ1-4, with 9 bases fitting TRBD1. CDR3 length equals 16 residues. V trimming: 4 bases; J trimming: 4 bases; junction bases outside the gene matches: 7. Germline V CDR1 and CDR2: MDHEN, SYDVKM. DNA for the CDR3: TGTGCCAGCAGTTCTCCACAGGGGGCGGTTAATGAAAAACTGTTTTTT. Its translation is CASSSPQGAVNEKLFF. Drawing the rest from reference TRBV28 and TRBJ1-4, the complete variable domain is DVKVTQSSRYLVKRTGEKVFLECVQDMDHENMFWYRQDPGLGLRLIYFSYDVKMKEKGDIPEGYSVSREKKERFSLILESASTNQTSMYLCASSSPQGAVNEKLFFGSGTQLSVL.

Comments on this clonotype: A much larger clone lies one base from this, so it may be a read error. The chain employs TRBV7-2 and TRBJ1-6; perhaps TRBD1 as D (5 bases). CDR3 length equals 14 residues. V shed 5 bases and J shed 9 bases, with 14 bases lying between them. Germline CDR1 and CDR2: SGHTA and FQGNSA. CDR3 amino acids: CASSQLKGSSPLHF. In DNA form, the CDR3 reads TGTGCCAGCAGCCAACTCAAGGGGAGTTCACCCCTCCACTTT.

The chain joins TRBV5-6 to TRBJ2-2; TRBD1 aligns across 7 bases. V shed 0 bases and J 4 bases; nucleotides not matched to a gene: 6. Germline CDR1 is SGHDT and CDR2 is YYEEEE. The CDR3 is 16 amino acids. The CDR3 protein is CASSLDRGVITGELFF. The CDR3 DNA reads TGTGCCAGCAGCTTGGACAGGGGAGTAATCACCGGGGAGCTGTTTTTT.

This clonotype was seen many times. The CDR3 sequence: CASRLSGGRETQYF. As DNA, the CDR3 is TGTGCCAGCAGACTTAGCGGAGGGAGGGAGACCCAGTACTTC. The J gene is TRBJ2-5, the V gene TRBV7-9, with D possibly being TRBD2 (6 bases). The CDR3 is made up of 14 amino acids. The germline V and J ends were trimmed by 6 bases and 5 bases, with 16 bases remaining between them. The germline V gene has CDR1 SEHNR and CDR2 FQNEAQ (reference sequence).

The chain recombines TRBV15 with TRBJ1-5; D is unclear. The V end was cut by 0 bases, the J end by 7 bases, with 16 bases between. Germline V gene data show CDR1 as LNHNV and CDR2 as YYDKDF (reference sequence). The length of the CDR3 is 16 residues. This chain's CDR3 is CATSRDEDAGFQPQHF. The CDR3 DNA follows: TGTGCCACCAGCAGAGATGAAGACGCGGGCTTCCAGCCCCAGCATTTT. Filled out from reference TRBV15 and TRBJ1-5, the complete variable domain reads DAMVIQNPRYQVTQFGKPVTLSCSQTLNHNVMYWYQQKSSQAPKLLFHYYDKDFNNEADTPDNFQSRRPNTSFCFLDIRSPGLGDTAMYLCATSRDEDAGFQPQHFGDGTRLSIL.

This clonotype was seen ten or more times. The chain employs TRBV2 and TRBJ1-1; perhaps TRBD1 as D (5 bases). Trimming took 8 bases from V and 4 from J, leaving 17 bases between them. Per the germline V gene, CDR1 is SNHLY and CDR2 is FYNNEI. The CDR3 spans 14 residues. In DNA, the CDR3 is TGTGCCAGCTCACTCAGGGAAGGGATCACTGAAGCTTTCTTT. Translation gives CASSLREGITEAFF.

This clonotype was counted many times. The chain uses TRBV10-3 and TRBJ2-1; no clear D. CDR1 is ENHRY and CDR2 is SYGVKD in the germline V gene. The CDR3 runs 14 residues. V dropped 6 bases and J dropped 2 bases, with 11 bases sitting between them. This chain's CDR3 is CAIRSGMTYNEQFF. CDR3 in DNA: TGTGCCATCAGGTCAGGAATGACCTACAATGAGCAGTTCTTC.